This entry features one T cell receptor beta chain sequence. Its specificity is unknown. This sample stems from a study of cytomegalovirus exposure and HLA in healthy donors. The study's findings and limits: Donors belonging to an Asian-associated ancestry cluster reportedly showed fewer N-insertions in productive TCRs than the 666-donor mean, according to what a later analysis found.

Both 60 Vbeta primers and 13 Jbeta primers went into the PCR. The protocol was immunoSEQ multiplex PCR, while the TCRdb copy is restricted to in-frame clones and leaves out a portion. The sample contains approximately 190,000 clones, 78% of which appear only once. The V gene end was trimmed by 8 bases and the J gene end by 1 base; junction bases not matched to a gene: 5. The CDR3 runs 13 residues. From germline, CDR1 is MRHNA and CDR2 SNTAGT. The specimen sequenced was PBMCs. This clonotype was obtained from a woman aged 25 to 45 in good health and CMV-seropositive. The J gene is TRBJ2-7, the V gene TRBV6-4; TRBD1 aligns across 7 bases. The CDR3: CASPGQASYEQYF. For the CDR3, the DNA is TGTGCCAGCCCCGGACAGGCATCCTACGAGCAGTACTTC.